A single sample gave rise to the 24 T cell receptor beta chains below, sequenced in a study of blood T cells in healthy people across ages (dated by TCRdb to 2014 to 2015). The library was obtained by 5' RACE. The sequencer was an Illumina HiSeq 2500. A second roughly 6 to 11 cycle PCR used a sample-barcoded 5' primer and a J-beta primer mix. The raw public reads went through TCRdb reprocessing: fastp at Q25, MiXCR clone calling, in-frame beta chains kept. Rows merge per CDR3 protein into single entries with the most common DNA and genes. Counted in this sample were some 640,000 distinct CDR3 sequences; approximately 49% of them appeared once. 30% to 35% of the sample rests with the top ten. The source material was blood. These TCRs come from a woman aged 55-69 years in good health.

V gene TRBV20-1 combines with J gene TRBJ2-7; 9 nucleotides line up with TRBD1. From germline, CDR1 is DFQATT and CDR2 SNEGSKA (reference sequence). V lost 6 bases and J lost 12; bases outside the gene matches: 15. There are 13 residues in the CDR3. The CDR3 DNA is TGCAGTGCAATCCGGACAGGGGAAAACATTCGGTACTTC. Amino acid sequence: CSAIRTGENIRYF.

This clonotype has more than one count but fewer than ten. V is TRBV7-2 and J is TRBJ2-7; the D call may be TRBD1 or TRBD2 (5 bases each). The CDR3 spans 15 residues. With 5 bases removed from V and 1 base from J, the gap between germline ends came to 15 bases. The V gene's germline CDR1 is SGHTA and CDR2 FQGNSA. CDR3: CASSRFPGPSYEQYF. CDR3 DNA: TGTGCCAGCAGCCGCTTTCCGGGACCGTCCTACGAGCAGTACTTC.

The chain employs TRBV4-3 and TRBJ2-7, with TRBD2 identical over 12 bases. The end of the DNA fits TRBJ2-4 better, so the J call may be wrong. The CDR3 extends over 15 amino acids. Germline V CDR1 and CDR2: LGHNA, YSLEER. This CDR3 is CASSPGLAGLNIQYF. CDR3 in DNA: TGCGCCAGCAGCCCCGGACTAGCGGGATTAAACATTCAGTACTTC.

The table lists this clonotype with a count of one. The chain links TRBV2 to TRBJ2-5, with a tentative D call TRBD1 (6 bases). The CDR3 is 14 residues long. CDR1 SNHLY and CDR2 FYNNEI come from the germline V gene. V lost 7 bases to trimming and J lost 0 bases, with 12 bases between them. DNA of the CDR3: TGTGCCAGCATTCGGACAGCTCACCAAGAGACCCAGTACTTC. This codes for CASIRTAHQETQYF.

The table lists this clonotype with a count of one. This chain joins TRBV6-5 and TRBJ2-4; D unresolved. The germline V gene has CDR1 MNHEY and CDR2 SVGAGI. Trimming stripped 2 bases from V and 5 bases from J, with 13 bases between. This CDR3 is built from 15 residues. The DNA of the CDR3 is TGTGCCAGCAGTTACGGACGGCCGGCCCAAAACATTCAGTACTTC. Translated, it gives CASSYGRPAQNIQYF.

A few counts support this clonotype. At one of its ends the junction is not consistent with the germline gene, which may arise from a read error. This rearrangement joins TRBV7-9 to TRBJ2-7; D is undetermined. This CDR3 has 12 residues. CDR1 SEHNR and CDR2 FQNEAQ come from the germline V gene (reference sequence). CDR3 bases: TGTTCCAGCAGCTCCAGTTCCTACGAGCAGTACTTC. Protein product: CSSSSSSYEQYF.

This sequence joins TRBV12-3 or TRBV12-4 and TRBJ1-2, with 7 nucleotides matching TRBD1. This CDR3 contains 15 residues. J lost 8 bases, V lost 3 bases, and 12 bases had no gene match. The CDR3, as DNA: TGTGCCAGCAGTTTTAGAGTGTCGAGGGGGCGAGGCTACACCTTC. As protein: CASSFRVSRGRGYTF.

This clonotype came up many times. V usage is TRBV13 and J usage is TRBJ2-5; 7 bases fit TRBD1. V was pared by 3 bases and J by 3 bases, with 16 bases of the junction left unmatched. The CDR3 covers 18 residues. Looked up from germline, CDR1 is PRHDT and CDR2 is FYEKMQ (reference sequence). The CDR3 sequence is CASSLFHLEGASEETQYF. CDR3 coding DNA: TGTGCCAGCAGCTTGTTCCACCTAGAGGGGGCGAGCGAAGAGACCCAGTACTTC.

This clonotype was detected only a few times. V is TRBV11-2 and J is TRBJ2-5; D not resolved. Deletions cut 2 bases from V and 4 bases from J, with 11 bases between. This CDR3 comprises 14 residues. Germline V gene lookup returns CDR1 SGHAT and CDR2 FQNNGV. The DNA of the CDR3 is TGTGCCAGCAGCTTATCGGCCGGCCGAGAGACCCAGTACTTC. Protein: CASSLSAGRETQYF.

This clonotype appeared a single time. The chain recombines TRBV4-3 with TRBJ1-2; D call uncertain. Trimming left V 0 bases short and J 0 bases short, with 11 bases between. This CDR3 spans 16 amino acids. Germline-derived CDR1 and CDR2 are LGHNA and YSLEER. CDR3 coding DNA: TGCGCCAGCAGCCAAGAGCCCGAGAACCCTAACTATGGCTACACCTTC. Translation gives CASSQEPENPNYGYTF.

This clonotype was found a few times. The rearrangement uses TRBV6-5 and TRBJ2-5; perhaps TRBD1 as D (7 bases). This CDR3 contains 11 residues. The germline gives CDR1 MNHEY, CDR2 SVGAGI. Trimming left V 2 bases short and J 12 bases short, with 10 bases between. The CDR3 DNA follows: TGTGCCAGCAGTTACACAGGGGAGGAGTACTTC. It specifies CASSYTGEEYF.

The chain links TRBV6-5 to TRBJ2-5, with 7 bases fitting TRBD2. Unmatched junction bases numbered 5, after V lost 3 bases and J lost 7 bases. This CDR3 has 13 amino acids. Germline-derived CDR1 and CDR2 are MNHEY and SVGAGI. CDR3 in DNA: TGTGCCAGCAGTTATACTCCGGGGGGGACCCAGTACTTC. Translated: CASSYTPGGTQYF.

The rearrangement joins TRBV5-4 to TRBJ2-7, with D possibly TRBD2 on 6 matching bases. The CDR3 is 15 amino acids. CDR1 and CDR2 from the germline V gene are SGHNT and YYREEE (reference sequence). The V end was cut by 5 bases, the J end by 7 bases, with 22 bases between. CDR3 sequence (DNA): TGTGCCAGCAGTTCCCCGGGACTGCCTAACAATGAGCAGTACTTC. It is translated as CASSSPGLPNNEQYF.

The chain recombines TRBV5-5 with TRBJ2-5; TRBD1 matches at 9 bases. The DNA end is more similar to TRBJ2-7, so the J call may be wrong. CDR1 SGHKS and CDR2 YYEKEE come from the germline V gene (reference sequence). This CDR3 comprises 13 residues. The CDR3 DNA reads TGTGCCAGCAGCGCTCGGGACAGGGCCGAGCAGTACTTC. Residues: CASSARDRAEQYF.

The chain joins TRBV3-1 to TRBJ2-1; D not certain. CDR3 length: 13 amino acids. V lost 1 base and J lost 3, with 4 bases in between. Per germline, CDR1 LGHDT and CDR2 YNNKEL (reference sequence). The CDR3 loop reads CASSQAVYNEQFF. In nucleotides, the CDR3 is TGTGCCAGCAGCCAAGCAGTCTACAATGAGCAGTTCTTC.

In this sample, this clonotype turned up many times. The J gene is TRBJ2-1, the V gene TRBV7-9, with 9 bases identical to TRBD2. This CDR3 contains 15 residues. Looked up from germline, CDR1 is SEHNR and CDR2 is FQNEAQ (reference sequence). V was clipped by 7 bases and J by 7 bases; unmatched bases: 11. In nucleotides, the CDR3 is TGTGCCAGCACCCCGAGGGCTAGCGGGGAGAATGAGCAGTTCTTC. It codes for CASTPRASGENEQFF.

This clonotype turned up a few times. This chain connects TRBV7-3 to TRBJ2-3, with a weak D call TRBD1 (5 bases). Germline-derived CDR1 and CDR2 are SGHTA and FQGTGA. The CDR3 is 15 amino acids. The V end was cut by 5 bases, the J end by 2 bases, with 14 bases between. This CDR3 is CASSVQGLDTDTQYF. CDR3 in DNA: TGTGCCAGCAGCGTCCAGGGCCTCGACACAGATACGCAGTATTTT. Full variable domain (missing parts from reference TRBV7-3 and TRBJ2-3): GAGVSQTPSNKVTEKGKYVELRCDPISGHTALYWYRQSLGQGPEFLIYFQGTGAADDSGLPNDRFFAVRPEGSVSTLKIQRTERGDSAVYLCASSVQGLDTDTQYFGPGTRLTVL.

In this sample, this clonotype turned up a few times. This chain joins TRBV10-3 and TRBJ2-3; no reliable D call. Germline V gene lookup returns CDR1 ENHRY and CDR2 SYGVKD. Trimming pared 7 bases from V and 8 bases from J, leaving 13 bases between. The CDR3 covers 12 residues. The CDR3, as DNA: TGTGCCATCAAGGGTCAGGAGAGTACGCAGTATTTT. Residues: CAIKGQESTQYF.

V and J are TRBV20-1 and TRBJ2-1; D might be TRBD2 (5 bases). Germline V gene sequence: CDR1 DFQATT, CDR2 SNEGSKA (reference sequence). Trimming pared 0 bases from V and 6 bases from J, leaving 18 bases between. The CDR3 length is 16 residues. The CDR3 reads CSARDSRRTGSNEQFF. In DNA, the CDR3 is TGCAGTGCTAGAGATTCTCGGAGGACCGGGTCCAATGAGCAGTTCTTC.

This clonotype was observed many times. The V call is TRBV11-2, the J call TRBJ2-7, with D hard to call. Germline V gives CDR1 SGHAT, CDR2 FQNNGV. The CDR3 has 11 amino acids. V lost 5 bases, J lost 4 bases, and 6 bases lay in between. In nucleotides, the CDR3 is TGTGCCAGCAGCATACAGTACGAGCAGTACTTC. Protein product: CASSIQYEQYF.

This chain links TRBV28 with TRBJ2-7, with D possibly TRBD1 on 6 matching bases. The CDR3 loop spans 13 amino acids. Trimming cost V 3 bases and J 6 bases, with 12 bases left between them. Germline CDR1 and CDR2: MDHEN and SYDVKM. The CDR3 sequence is CASSFTGFGEQYF. For the CDR3, the DNA is TGTGCCAGCAGTTTCACAGGGTTTGGCGAGCAGTACTTC.

This chain links TRBV29-1 with TRBJ2-3; no clear D. Germline CDR1 reads SQVTM; CDR2 reads ANQGSEA. This CDR3 spans 13 amino acids. Trimming left V 4 bases short and J 2 bases short, with 10 bases between. CDR3 loop: CSVGRDYTDTQYF. The DNA of the CDR3 is TGCAGCGTTGGAAGGGATTACACAGATACGCAGTATTTT.

The rearrangement uses TRBV28 and TRBJ2-2; weak D call: TRBD1 (6 bases). Germline CDR1 and CDR2: MDHEN and SYDVKM. The CDR3 loop spans 14 amino acids. V gave up 7 bases and J gave up 3 bases, with 12 bases separating them. CDR3 DNA sequence: TGTGCCAGCAACCAGGGGTCGTACACCGGGGAGCTGTTTTTT. Translated: CASNQGSYTGELFF.

This chain links TRBV10-3 with TRBJ2-4, with 9 bases matching TRBD1. The last part of the DNA fits TRBJ2-7 better; the J call may be wrong. CDR1 and CDR2 (germline): ENHRY, SYGVKD. This CDR3 has 13 residues. The CDR3 region is CAISDRGSNEQYF. In DNA, the CDR3 is TGTGCCATCAGCGACAGGGGGTCCAACGAGCAGTACTTC.